The text below deals with one T cell receptor (beta chain). Subjects aged 18 to 65 presented with newly diagnosed hyperthyroidism of less than 2 months' duration. Extraction of PBMCs used more than 8.5 ml of fresh peripheral blood. Germline V gene sequence: CDR1 MNHEY, CDR2 SVGAGI. V lost 4 bases to trimming and J lost 6 bases, with 12 bases between them. The CDR3 runs 13 residues. This sample was taken from a study of T cells in Graves' hyperthyroidism and ophthalmopathy. TCR beta CDR3 region amplification was performed from RNA transcripts. HTBI primers were the set used in a first-round RT-PCR of the TCR CDR3. TCRdb used MiXCR to reprocess the multiplex PCR reads, holding one entry per CDR3 protein. The table has 400,000 to 600,000 distinct CDR3 sequences, about a fifth seen once.

The specimen was blood. This clonotype originated in a man between 18 and 35 years old with Graves' hyperthyroidism. The rearrangement joins TRBV6-5 to TRBJ1-1, with D possibly TRBD1 on 6 matching bases. The CDR3 loop is CASSWTARAEAFF. DNA of the CDR3: TGTGCCAGCAGTTGGACAGCGAGGGCTGAAGCTTTCTTT.